These T cell receptor beta chains were read from a single sample in a study of T cells in Graves' hyperthyroidism and ophthalmopathy. TCRdb passed the multiplex PCR reads through MiXCR, listing each CDR3 protein once. The sample has more than 300,000 distinct CDR3 sequences, approximately 13% seen once. Specimen: blood. The receptors were sampled from a woman aged 18-35 years with Graves' hyperthyroidism. CDR3s leave out the opening cysteine and the closing phenylalanine or tryptophan. Rows give clone size only sometimes, using once, few, many, or a class for an expanded clone.

few	TRBV10-3	TRBJ2-1	AISRGPNNEQF
NA	TRBV2	TRBJ1-5	ASYEGAVIGQPQH
NA	TRBV12-3/TRBV12-4	TRBJ1-5	ASSSIQDRGDQPQH
many	TRBV24-1	TRBJ2-5	ATSEPNQETQY
many	TRBV24-1	TRBJ1-1	ATRRAMNTEAF
many	TRBV24-1	TRBJ2-2	ATSDWGYPNTGELF
many	TRBV5-1	TRBJ1-1	ASSRTNPDRDEAF
many	TRBV6-1	TRBJ1-5	ASRPTGTGYQPQH
NA	TRBV11-3	TRBJ1-5	ASSSSAENQPQH
many	TRBV6-5	TRBJ2-3	ASSYHGQIATDTQY
many	TRBV28	TRBJ1-5	ASSSNGGGSNQPQH
many	TRBV12-3/TRBV12-4	TRBJ1-2	ASSLGEFLYGYT
many	TRBV6-2/TRBV6-3	TRBJ2-7	ATGGAGLEQY
NA	TRBV6-4	TRBJ1-4	ASSAQPGQGFKLF
many	TRBV10-3	TRBJ2-1	ATNRDGSRNEQF
NA	TRBV5-6	TRBJ1-2	ASSRIPPLGDYGYT
many	TRBV6-2/TRBV6-3	TRBJ2-1	ASSSGGGAYNEQF
many	TRBV28	TRBJ1-4	ASSHHPWEDEKLF
few	TRBV6-1	TRBJ2-1	ASSYSPSGAGSYNEQF
NA	TRBV15	TRBJ1-1	ATSREVVQGVTEAF
NA	TRBV24-1	TRBJ2-2	ATSELAGGPYTGELF
many	TRBV18	TRBJ1-3	ASSPTESGNTIY
once	TRBV5-1	TRBJ1-6	ASSRLGQAVSPLH
NA	TRBV2	TRBJ1-5	ASREDGESYQPQH
many	TRBV5-1	TRBJ1-1	ASSMGVVGTEAF
NA	TRBV11-3	TRBJ2-1	ASSYTGTSGIYNEQF
NA	TRBV5-4	TRBJ2-1	ASRQGLNNNEQF
NA	TRBV12-3/TRBV12-4	TRBJ1-2	ASSPLGDRVIGYT
few	TRBV30	TRBJ2-2	AYPTLSGRAFSGELF
NA	TRBV4-2	TRBJ2-1	ASSQEAPNEQF
few	TRBV20-1	TRBJ1-1	SARRRPTMNTEAF
many	TRBV7-3	TRBJ2-1	ASSLKGDPGEQF
many	TRBV27	TRBJ2-3	ASSGRIGLPSTDTQY
many	TRBV3-1	TRBJ1-5	ASSQTIGQPQH
many	TRBV2	TRBJ1-5	ASSEALRQGLSKEKPQH
NA	TRBV7-2	TRBJ1-4	ASSSAGPFNEKLF
many	TRBV27	TRBJ1-3	ASSRVYSGNTIY
NA	TRBV27	TRBJ1-3	ASRAGDRGNTIY
many	TRBV20-1	TRBJ2-7	SASPLASYEQY
many	TRBV3-1	TRBJ2-7	ASQFGQGSYEQY
many	TRBV5-1	TRBJ1-3	ASRSGGADSGNTIY
few	TRBV24-1	TRBJ2-7	ATSDPTVSYEQY
NA	TRBV24-1	TRBJ1-2	ATSEGTGFNYGYT
many	TRBV24-1	TRBJ2-1	ATTSGSEQF
many	TRBV20-1	TRBJ2-3	SARDPQATDAQY
many	TRBV7-2	TRBJ2-2	ASSLTGSNTGELF
NA	TRBV6-5	TRBJ1-6	ASSYGLYSPLH
NA	TRBV24-1	TRBJ2-3	ATSDPRDRQPDTQY
few	TRBV7-3	TRBJ2-3	ASSLYWGGRDTQY
many	TRBV9	TRBJ2-7	ASSGGTSGSNYEQY
many	TRBV24-1	TRBJ2-7	ATSDWTGHSYEQY
many	TRBV2	TRBJ2-5	ASSETYGLQETQY
NA	TRBV6-5	TRBJ1-2	ASSYPPASNGYT
NA	TRBV20-1	TRBJ2-5	SAPRGLTAQETQY
many	TRBV18	TRBJ2-3	ASSPAGEEADTQY